A selection of T cell receptor beta chains follows, all from one sample in a study of CD8 T cells in ankylosing spondylitis. TCRdb reprocessed the 5' RACE reads via MiXCR and lists one record per CDR3 protein. The table lists 350,000 to 450,000 distinct CDR3 sequences, roughly a quarter of them singletons. Sequences were obtained from blood, either unsorted or a sorted T cell fraction (not recorded which). Every receptor here comes from a male donor with ankylosing spondylitis. The CDR3 runs from the conserved cysteine through the conserved F or W. A D gene is named only where the DNA matches it firmly. Clone size appears in some rows only: once, few, many, or a class for an expanded clone.

j_gene,d_gene,v_gene,abundance,CDR3nt,CDR3aa
TRBJ1-1,.,TRBV20-1,few,TGCAGTGCCTTGGACAGAGTAGTCGCCACTGAAGCTTTCTTT,CSALDRVVATEAFF
TRBJ2-3,.,TRBV7-9,.,TGTGCCAGCAGCTCATCCTTTGGGGAGTATTTT,CASSSSFGEYF
TRBJ1-6,.,TRBV6-4,.,TGTGCCAGCAGCTCTCTTAAGGATTCACCCCTCCACTTT,CASSSLKDSPLHF
TRBJ2-6,.,TRBV5-1,few,TGCGCCAGCAGATACCGGGACACGCTTTCTGGGGCCAACGTCCTGACTTTC,CASRYRDTLSGANVLTF
TRBJ2-3,.,TRBV28,.,TGTGCCAGCAGTTCATGGACGGGGGCAGATACGCAGTATTTT,CASSSWTGADTQYF
TRBJ2-7,.,TRBV11-2,.,TGTGCCAGCAGCCTGCTAGTGGCAGCGCAGTACTTC,CASSLLVAAQYF
TRBJ1-5,.,TRBV25-1,few,TGTGCCAGCAGTGAAACCGGGACACTCAGGCCCCAGCATTTT,CASSETGTLRPQHF
TRBJ2-3,.,TRBV29-1,.,TGCAGCGTCCTAGGGGCGTCTAGCACAGATACGCAGTATTTT,CSVLGASSTDTQYF
TRBJ1-5,.,TRBV7-2,.,TGTGCCAGCAGCTTGACGGGGCCCCAGCATTTT,CASSLTGPQHF
TRBJ1-6,TRBD1,TRBV20-1,.,TGCAGTGCTGGCCCAAAAACAGGGGGCTCAGATTCACCCCTCCACTTT,CSAGPKTGGSDSPLHF
TRBJ1-1,.,TRBV24-1,few,TGTGCCACCAGTGATGGGATAGACACTGAAGCTTTCTTT,CATSDGIDTEAFF
TRBJ1-2,.,TRBV18,.,TGTGCCAGCTCACCATCGGGGTCCCTCTATGGCTACACCTTC,CASSPSGSLYGYTF
TRBJ2-1,TRBD1,TRBV29-1,few,TGCAGCGTTGGGGGGAGGACAGGGGTGATCTTC,CSVGGRTGVIF
TRBJ2-7,.,TRBV20-1,.,TGCAGTGCTAGGGACCTCACCTACGAGCAGTACTTC,CSARDLTYEQYF
TRBJ1-4,.,TRBV27,.,TGTGCCAGCAGTTTCCGGGTCCAAGGGGAAAAACTGTTTTTT,CASSFRVQGEKLFF
TRBJ1-1,.,TRBV27,.,TGTGCCAGCAGTTCCATAAGCGATGGAGACACTGAAGCTTTCTTT,CASSSISDGDTEAFF
TRBJ2-1,TRBD1,TRBV12-3/TRBV12-4,few,TGTGCCAGCACCCCGGACAGGGGCTCCTACAATGAGCAGTTCTTC,CASTPDRGSYNEQFF
TRBJ2-5,TRBD1,TRBV19,.,TGTGCCAGTAGTGGTCAGGGGGCGTTGGAGACCCAGTACTTC,CASSGQGALETQYF
TRBJ2-5,.,TRBV5-1,.,TGCGCCAGCGGAGGGAGCCCCCAAGAGACCCAGTACTTC,CASGGSPQETQYF
TRBJ2-2,TRBD2,TRBV3-1,.,TGTGCCAGCAGCCGGTACGATAGCGGGAGTGCCGCCGGGGAGCTGTTTTTT,CASSRYDSGSAAGELFF
TRBJ1-1,TRBD1,TRBV5-6,.,TGTGCCAGCAGCTCCCCTAATTCGCAGGGGGTATTTGCTTTCTTT,CASSSPNSQGVFAFF
TRBJ2-1,.,TRBV18,few,TGTGCCAGCTCATATCATGAGCAGTTCTTC,CASSYHEQFF